The rows below give T cell receptor beta chains drawn from one sample of a study of regulatory T cells in long-lasting Graves disease. TCRdb re-called the multiplex PCR reads through MiXCR, storing one row per CDR3 protein. The data hold 450,000 to 650,000 distinct CDR3 sequences, with 15% to 20% observed a single time. These same records also appear under a second study, on T cells in Graves' hyperthyroidism and ophthalmopathy.

Sequencing used peripheral blood mononuclear cells (PBMCs), obtained at new diagnosis, from a patient treated with antithyroid drugs. These receptors were taken from a woman aged 35 to 59 with Graves disease. The CDR3 runs from the conserved cysteine through the conserved F or W. The order of the fields is V gene, J gene, D gene, CDR3 length, clone size, CDR3 DNA, CDR3 protein. A D gene is named only where the DNA matches it firmly. A clone size is listed for some rows: how often the clone was seen (once, few, many), or a class if it is expanded.

TRBV27,TRBJ2-5,TRBD1,16,many,TGTGCCAGCAGTTTATGGCCGGGGGACAGGGGAGAGACCCAGTACTTC,CASSLWPGDRGETQYF
TRBV20-1,TRBJ2-1,TRBD2,13,-,TGCAGTGCCGATAGCGGGGGGGATACTGAGCAGTTCTTC,CSADSGGDTEQFF
TRBV4-1,TRBJ1-5,-,16,few,TGCGCCAGCAGCCAAGGGGATGGACAGAATAATCAGCCCCAGCATTTT,CASSQGDGQNNQPQHF
TRBV20-1,TRBJ1-1,-,13,many,TGCAGTGCTAGAGTCGGCGGTTACACTGAAGCTTTCTTT,CSARVGGYTEAFF
TRBV20-1,TRBJ1-1,-,14,many,TGCAGTGCTAGAGATCCCGGGGGTAGGACTGAAGCTTTCTTT,CSARDPGGRTEAFF
TRBV7-9,TRBJ2-2,TRBD1,15,-,TGTGCCAGCAGCGGGCCGGGACAGTCCTTTGGGGAGCTGTTTTTT,CASSGPGQSFGELFF
TRBV5-1,TRBJ1-1,-,17,many,TGCGCCAGCAGCTTGAGGGGTCCACAGGGAGCGGATTTCGAAGCTTTCTTT,CASSLRGPQGADFEAFF
TRBV9,TRBJ2-2,TRBD1,15,-,TGTGCCAGCAGCGTAGGGGACAGGGCGGCCGGGGAGCTGTTTTTT,CASSVGDRAAGELFF
TRBV7-9,TRBJ1-6,TRBD1,15,-,TGTGCCAGCAGCTTACATGGACAGGGAAATTCACCCCTCCACTTT,CASSLHGQGNSPLHF
TRBV13,TRBJ2-3,TRBD1,16,many,TGTGCCAGCAGCACCCGGGACAGGGATATGACAGATACGCAGTATTTT,CASSTRDRDMTDTQYF
TRBV10-3,TRBJ1-5,-,13,-,TGTGCCATCAGTGGGACTGACTATCAGCCCCAGCATTTT,CAISGTDYQPQHF
TRBV24-1,TRBJ2-3,-,14,many,TGTGCCACCAGTTTCGGGGCAGGGTCAGATACGCAGTATTTT,CATSFGAGSDTQYF
TRBV4-1,TRBJ1-6,TRBD1,15,-,TGCGCCAGCAGCCAAGCGGGACAGGCTTCTTCACCCCTCCACTTT,CASSQAGQASSPLHF
TRBV7-8,TRBJ2-6,TRBD1,15,many,TGTGCCAGCAGGCCACAGGGGGCTGGGGCCAACGTCCTGACTTTC,CASRPQGAGANVLTF
TRBV13,TRBJ2-7,-,17,-,TGTGCCAGCAGCTTAGGCTTTCAGGGGGGGAACTCGTACGAGCAGTACTTC,CASSLGFQGGNSYEQYF
TRBV18,TRBJ2-1,TRBD1,18,-,TGTGCCAGCTCACCACCCCGGACAGGGGGTAGCTCCTACAATGAGCAGTTCTTC,CASSPPRTGGSSYNEQFF
TRBV10-2,TRBJ1-1,-,16,many,TGCGCCAGCAGTGCCCGCGGGGGGGCGATGTGGACTGAAGCTTTCTTT,CASSARGGAMWTEAFF
TRBV5-1,TRBJ1-5,-,11,-,TGCGCCAGCAGCTTGGTTCAGCCCCAGCATTTT,CASSLVQPQHF
TRBV3-1,TRBJ1-2,TRBD1,16,few,TGTGCCAGCAGCCAAGATGGAGGGACAGGGCCGTATGGCTACACCTTC,CASSQDGGTGPYGYTF
TRBV12-3/TRBV12-4,TRBJ2-5,TRBD1,13,few,TGTGCCAGCAGTTGGACAGGGTCGGAGACCCAGTACTTC,CASSWTGSETQYF
TRBV11-3,TRBJ2-1,-,15,-,TGTGCCAGCAGCAACACCGGGACACCATACAATGAGCAGTTCTTC,CASSNTGTPYNEQFF
TRBV5-8,TRBJ1-3,-,16,-,TGTGCCAGCAGCCCGGGAACAGGCCTCTCTGGAAACACCATATATTTT,CASSPGTGLSGNTIYF
TRBV7-9,TRBJ1-2,-,11,few,TGTGCCAGCAGTCGGACAATGGGCTACACCTTC,CASSRTMGYTF